Listed below are T cell receptor beta chains from one sample, sequenced in a study of T-cell memory formation after mild COVID-19. MiXCR was run by TCRdb on the 5' RACE reads, yielding one entry per CDR3 protein. The profile shows approximately 390,000 distinct CDR3 sequences, about 15% of them singletons. The sample comprised PBMCs or a T cell subset sorted from them (not recorded which). The receptors here all came from a man aged 18 to 29 who had mild COVID-19 (a few samples of this study predate the infection). Cell type and time point are not known. Both conserved end residues are part of each CDR3. A D gene is named only where the DNA matches it firmly. The size of a clone is reported for some rows only, either as once, few or many, or as a class for expanded clones.

>TRBJ2-1|-|TRBD2|TRBV7-2
TGTGCCAGCAGTTTCGGGACTAGCTCTATCTACGATGAGCAGTTCTTC
CASSFGTSSIYDEQFF
>TRBJ2-7|few|TRBD1|TRBV4-1
TGCGCCAGCAGCCATCAGGGGGTTGGGGCCTACGAGCAGTACTTC
CASSHQGVGAYEQYF
>TRBJ1-2|-|-|TRBV7-2
TGTGCCAGCAGCTTAGCAGGGTCGGGGGGCGACTATGGCTACACCTTC
CASSLAGSGGDYGYTF
>TRBJ1-2|few|TRBD1|TRBV20-1
TGCAGTGCAACCGGACAGGTTGGCTACACCTTC
CSATGQVGYTF
>TRBJ1-5|few|TRBD1|TRBV20-1
TGCAGTGCAGTGACAGGGGCCGATCAGCCCCAGCATTTT
CSAVTGADQPQHF
>TRBJ1-1|-|-|TRBV10-3
TGTGCCATCAGTGAAATGAGGGGAATGAACACTGAAGCTTTCTTT
CAISEMRGMNTEAFF
>TRBJ1-1|once|TRBD1|TRBV20-1
TGCAGTGCTATACGGCCCATACAGGGGACTGAAGCTTTCTTT
CSAIRPIQGTEAFF
>TRBJ2-6|few|-|TRBV12-5
TGTGCTAGTGGTTTAGAGCGTTCTGGGGCCAACGTCCTGACTTTC
CASGLERSGANVLTF
>TRBJ2-7|-|TRBD2|TRBV6-2/TRBV6-3
TGTGCCAGCAGTTACTCGTCGGGGGGCTACGAGCAGTACTTC
CASSYSSGGYEQYF
>TRBJ2-5|few|TRBD2|TRBV6-1
TGTGCCAGTAGGACTAGCGGGGGGGAAAAAGAGACCCAGTACTTC
CASRTSGGEKETQYF
>TRBJ1-2|-|-|TRBV7-2
TGTGCCAGCAGCTTAATGGCAGACTATGGCTACACCTTC
CASSLMADYGYTF
>TRBJ2-3|-|-|TRBV30
TGTGCCTCGACGACAACTCGCACAGATACGCAGTATTTT
CASTTTRTDTQYF
>TRBJ1-6|-|-|TRBV7-3
TGTGCCAGCAGCTCCGCGGGAACGAATTCACCCCTCCACTTT
CASSSAGTNSPLHF
>TRBJ2-5|-|-|TRBV5-4
TGTGCCAGCAGCTTCCCAAAAACGGGTGAACAAGAGACCCAGTACTTC
CASSFPKTGEQETQYF
>TRBJ1-6|-|TRBD1|TRBV12-3/TRBV12-4
TGTGCCAGCAGGCGTCAGGGGGACTATAATTCACCCCTCCACTTT
CASRRQGDYNSPLHF
>TRBJ2-6|few|-|TRBV29-1
TGCAGCGTTGGAGACAGGCCCTCTGGGGCCAACGTCCTGACTTTC
CSVGDRPSGANVLTF
>TRBJ2-3|-|TRBD2|TRBV4-3
TGCGCCAGCAGCGATAGCGGGGGGACAGATATGCAGTATTTT
CASSDSGGTDMQYF
>TRBJ2-2|many|-|TRBV7-3
TGTGCCAGCAGCAAACGCCCGGCCACCGGGGAGCTGTTTTTT
CASSKRPATGELFF
>TRBJ2-3|many|TRBD2|TRBV6-2/TRBV6-3
TGTGCCAGCAGTTACGTGACTAGCGGGGAGTCAGATACGCAGTATTTT
CASSYVTSGESDTQYF
>TRBJ2-5|-|-|TRBV27
TGTGCCAGCAGTTTATATTTGGACGGCTACCAAGAGACCCAGTACTTC
CASSLYLDGYQETQYF
>TRBJ1-1|-|TRBD1|TRBV5-1
TGCGCCAGCAGCCGAAGACCGGACAGGGACCTTGAAGCTTTCTTT
CASSRRPDRDLEAFF
>TRBJ2-5|few|-|TRBV7-2
TGTGCCAGCAGCACCACCGGGCACCTGGAGACCCAGTACTTC
CASSTTGHLETQYF